The T cell receptor beta chain described here comes from a study of T cell changes during pregnancy in multiple sclerosis. This clone was observed a handful of times. The method was immunoSEQ multiplex PCR; TCRdb's version includes in-frame clones alone and lacks a portion of them. This sample carries around 110,000 clones, 90% to 95% of them seen once, and the ten largest clones take 1.5%. CDR3 length: 14 amino acids. V dropped 4 bases and J dropped 1 base, with 11 bases sitting between them. The germline V gene encodes CDR1 SGDLS and CDR2 YYNGEE. V and J are TRBV9 and TRBJ1-1; a possible D gene is TRBD1 (5 bases). Sequenced material: peripheral blood, taken in the third trimester of pregnancy. This TCR was sampled from a female donor with multiple sclerosis, enrolled in a pregnancy study. The CDR3 DNA sequence: TGTGCCAGCAGCAGGGGTATGAGGAACACTGAAGCTTTCTTT. Protein: CASSRGMRNTEAFF.